This record covers a single T cell receptor (beta chain). Its antigen is unknown. These data come from a study of shared clonotypes between healthy human individuals. Clones were sequenced by immunoSEQ multiplex PCR, and TCRdb holds only the in-frame ones, with some missing. The sample shows millions of clones, around 96% of them seen only once. The CDR3 totals 14 residues. Germline V gives CDR1 MNHEY, CDR2 SMNVEV (reference sequence). V was shortened by 6 bases and J by 0 bases, with 6 bases between the two germline ends. Naive CD8 cells comprised CD45RO-negative, CCR7-positively selected cells, excluding terminally differentiated effector memory CD45RA+ cells. Study-wide findings and caveats: Sharing of clonotypes among donors was expected to vary with sequencing depth. Rarefaction indicated that sorted-subset sequencing remained incomplete although depth was large.

This clonotype was obtained from a man younger than 35 in good health. The rearrangement uses TRBV27 and TRBJ2-6, with no clear D. Input material: naive CD8+ T cells sorted from blood. CDR3 sequence: CASRRTSGANVLTF. For the CDR3, the DNA is TGTGCCAGCAGGCGGACCTCTGGGGCCAACGTCCTGACTTTC.